The 30 T cell receptor beta chains below all came from one sample that was sequenced in a study of blood T cell repertoires in COVID-19. Data came from immunoSEQ multiplex PCR; TCRdb stores just in-frame clones and leaves some out. This table has some 130,000 clones, about 85% appearing once. The specimen was peripheral blood. Receptors were obtained from a man between 65 and 80 years old with acute or convalescent COVID-19.

For the CDR3, the DNA is TGTGCCAGCAGTTTGCGGGTCGGAACATATACGCAGTATTTT. This codes for CASSLRVGTYTQYF. The chain uses TRBV27 and TRBJ2-3; tentatively, D is TRBD2 (5 bases). The CDR3 extends over 14 amino acids. Trimming removed 3 bases at V and 7 bases at J, with 14 bases between. CDR1 is MNHEY and CDR2 is SMNVEV in the germline V gene (reference sequence).

The chain carries TRBV6-6 and TRBJ1-3; TRBD1 aligns across 7 bases. Germline V CDR1 and CDR2: MNHNY, SVGAGI (reference sequence). The CDR3 sequence is 16 residues long. Unmatched junction bases numbered 9, after V lost 7 bases and J lost 0 bases. The CDR3 region is CASTQEGGRSGNTIYF. CDR3 coding DNA: TGTGCCAGCACACAAGAAGGGGGCCGCTCTGGAAACACCATATATTTT.

This chain connects TRBV3-1 (or the pseudogene TRBV3-2) to TRBJ1-4, with TRBD1 identical over 8 bases. The CDR3 is 17 residues long. The V and J ends lost 0 bases and 6 bases, in that order; junction bases with no gene match: 9. Germline assignment: CDR1 LGHDT and CDR2 YNNKEL (reference sequence). The CDR3 loop reads CASSQEGQGANYEKLFF. CDR3 bases: TGTGCCAGCAGCCAAGAAGGGCAGGGGGCTAATTATGAAAAACTGTTTTTT.

This chain uses TRBV7-2 with TRBJ1-3, with TRBD1 as a possible D gene (6 bases). Germline CDR1 reads SGHTA; CDR2 reads FQGNSA. The CDR3 loop spans 13 amino acids. The V gene lost 6 bases and the J gene lost 4 bases, with 10 bases spanning the gap. The CDR3 loop is CASSPTGGNTIYF. CDR3 sequence (DNA): TGTGCCAGCAGTCCAACAGGGGGAAACACCATATATTTT.

The rearrangement uses TRBV6-6 and TRBJ2-1; D is possibly TRBD1 (6 bases). V lost 2 bases and J 8 bases, leaving 13 bases between the germline ends. Germline-derived CDR1 and CDR2 are MNHNY and SVGAGI (reference sequence). This CDR3 region has 14 residues. As DNA, the CDR3 is TGTGCCAGCAGTTACGTGGGGGCTTGGTATGAGCAGTTCTTC. Translation: CASSYVGAWYEQFF.

This clone showed up just a few times. The chain couples TRBV6-6 to TRBJ1-6; the D gene is possibly TRBD1 (6 bases). The V end lost 6 bases, the J end lost 7 bases, and 16 bases lay between the germline ends. Germline V lookup: CDR1 MNHNY, CDR2 SVGAGI (reference sequence). CDR3 length: 15 amino acids. CDR3 residues: CASSTTGPSNSPLHF. The CDR3 DNA reads as TGTGCCAGCAGCACCACAGGGCCCTCGAATTCACCCCTCCACTTT.

V gene TRBV5-6 combines with J gene TRBJ1-2, with D unresolved. This CDR3 contains 14 residues. Trimming shortened V by 0 bases and J by 8 bases, and 14 bases separated the two germline ends. Germline V gene data show CDR1 as SGHDT and CDR2 as YYEEEE. CDR3: CASSLGGGQLGYTF. Here the CDR3 DNA reads TGTGCCAGCAGCTTGGGCGGCGGTCAGTTAGGCTACACCTTC.

This clone was found a few times. In DNA form, the CDR3 reads TGTGCCAGCAGGGGTCCGGGGAACGAAAAACTGTTTTTT. The encoded protein is CASRGPGNEKLFF. The V call is TRBV2, the J call TRBJ1-4; D remains ambiguous. V dropped 6 bases and J dropped 8 bases, with 13 bases sitting between them. Germline V gene sequence: CDR1 SNHLY, CDR2 FYNNEI. The CDR3 has 13 residues.

The chain recombines TRBV3-1 (or the pseudogene TRBV3-2) with TRBJ2-6; no reliable D call. V shed 0 bases and J shed 1 base, with 10 bases lying between them. Germline CDR1 reads LGHDT; CDR2 reads YNNKEL (reference sequence). The CDR3 sequence is 17 residues long. CDR3 in amino acids: CASSQDWQISGANVLTF. The CDR3 DNA is TGTGCCAGCAGCCAAGATTGGCAGATATCTGGGGCCAACGTCCTGACTTTC.

The V call is TRBV7-2, the J call TRBJ2-3; D gene unclear. Deletions cut 1 base from V and 3 bases from J, with 14 bases between. The germline V gene has CDR1 SGHTA and CDR2 FQGNSA. The CDR3 has 16 residues. The chain's CDR3 is CASSLGARRSTDTQYF. The CDR3 bases are TGTGCCAGCAGCTTAGGTGCTAGGAGATCAACAGATACGCAGTATTTT.

The chain combines TRBV19 with TRBJ1-1, with D perhaps TRBD1 (6 bases). Germline V lookup: CDR1 LNHDA, CDR2 SQIVND (reference sequence). Trimming took off 4 bases at V and 4 bases at J, with 10 bases between the two ends. This CDR3 region has 13 residues. The CDR3 DNA reads TGTGCCAGTAGTAACGTCAGGGGCACTGAAGCTTTCTTT. Translation gives CASSNVRGTEAFF.

This chain uses TRBV28 with TRBJ1-5, with a weak D call TRBD1 (6 bases). The V end lost 2 bases, the J end lost 7 bases, and 15 bases lay between the germline ends. Germline CDR1 MDHEN, CDR2 SYDVKM. The CDR3 contains 15 residues. The CDR3 DNA reads as TGTGCCAGCAGTTTAGGGGCTGGGGGCGGGCAGCCCCAGCATTTT. Encoded protein: CASSLGAGGGQPQHF. Combining the CDR3 with reference TRBV28 and TRBJ1-5 gives the whole variable domain DVKVTQSSRYLVKRTGEKVFLECVQDMDHENMFWYRQDPGLGLRLIYFSYDVKMKEKGDIPEGYSVSREKKERFSLILESASTNQTSMYLCASSLGAGGGQPQHFGDGTRLSIL.

The rearrangement joins TRBV19 to TRBJ2-1, with 14 bases fitting TRBD2. This CDR3 comprises 16 residues. Germline values: CDR1 LNHDA, CDR2 SQIVND (reference sequence). Trimming cost V 7 bases and J 8 bases; bases outside gene matches: 10. Here the CDR3 DNA reads TGTGCCAGTAAGCGTCGACTAGCGGGGGGGGGCGATGAGCAGTTCTTC. Its translation: CASKRRLAGGGDEQFF.

The chain couples TRBV2 to TRBJ1-5; TRBD1 matches at 12 bases. The ends lost 6 bases at V and 1 base at J; junction bases unmatched: 4. The CDR3 has 16 amino acids. Per germline, CDR1 SNHLY and CDR2 FYNNEI. DNA for the CDR3: TGTGCCAGCAGCGGGACAGGGGGCAGGAGCAATCAGCCCCAGCATTTT. Translation gives CASSGTGGRSNQPQHF.

The chain links TRBV7-9 to TRBJ1-1, with 9 bases matching TRBD1. The CDR3 runs 15 residues. From germline, CDR1 is SEHNR and CDR2 FQNEAQ (reference sequence). Germline trimming cut 4 bases from V and 5 bases from J; bases unmatched to any gene: 8. Here the CDR3 DNA reads TGTGCCAGCAGCTCCAACAGGGGGCTGAGGACTGAAGCTTTCTTT. Protein sequence: CASSSNRGLRTEAFF.

The V call is TRBV6-5, the J call TRBJ1-2; no firm D call. V dropped 0 bases and J dropped 5 bases, with 13 bases sitting between them. The CDR3 is 15 residues long. Germline V gives CDR1 MNHEY, CDR2 SVGAGI. This CDR3 is CASSYSLSRAYGYTF. The CDR3 DNA is TGTGCCAGCAGTTACTCTCTCAGCAGAGCGTATGGCTACACCTTC.

The V call is TRBV5-1, the J call TRBJ2-5; 14 nucleotides align to TRBD2. The CDR3 covers 16 residues. Per germline, CDR1 SGHRS and CDR2 YFSETQ. V shed 4 bases, J shed 2 bases, and the junction held 4 bases outside the gene matches. The DNA for the CDR3 is TGCGCCAGCAGCCCAGGACTAGCGGGGGGTCAAGAGACCCAGTACTTC. Translation gives CASSPGLAGGQETQYF.

The chain combines TRBV2 with TRBJ1-5; D remains unclear. Trimming stripped 3 bases from V and 4 bases from J, with 10 bases between. This CDR3 has 14 amino acids. Looked up from germline, CDR1 is SNHLY and CDR2 is FYNNEI. The CDR3 region is CASSDDYGNQPQHF. The CDR3 DNA sequence: TGTGCCAGCAGTGATGATTACGGGAATCAGCCCCAGCATTTT. The whole variable domain, remainder taken from reference TRBV2 and TRBJ1-5, is EPEVTQTPSHQVTQMGQEVILRCVPISNHLYFYWYRQILGQKVEFLVSFYNNEISEKSEIFDDQFSVERPDGSNFTLKIRSTKLEDSAMYFCASSDDYGNQPQHFGDGTRLSIL.

This chain connects TRBV30 to TRBJ2-7, with a weak D call TRBD2 (5 bases). Germline V lookup: CDR1 GTSNPN, CDR2 SVGIG (reference sequence). The CDR3 spans 12 residues. V shed 4 bases and J shed 3 bases, with 10 bases lying between them. CDR3 sequence reads: CAWNRGGYEQYF. CDR3 in DNA: TGTGCCTGGAATCGTGGAGGCTACGAGCAGTACTTC. Combining the CDR3 with reference TRBV30 and TRBJ2-7 gives the whole variable domain SQTIHQWPATLVQPVGSPLSLECTVEGTSNPNLYWYRQAAGRGLQLLFYSVGIGQISSEVPQNLSASRPQDRQFILSSKKLLLSDSGFYLCAWNRGGYEQYFGPGTRLTVT.

Details on this clone: The sample has other DNA sequences that encode this CDR3 too. The chain joins TRBV5-6 to TRBJ1-2, with D tentatively TRBD1 (5 bases). Trimming took 4 bases from V and 0 from J, leaving 7 bases between them. The V gene's germline CDR1 is SGHDT and CDR2 YYEEEE. This CDR3 contains 13 residues. The CDR3 coding sequence is TGTGCCAGCAGCCTGGACACTAACTATGGCTACACCTTC. Translating it yields CASSLDTNYGYTF.

The chain links TRBV25-1 to TRBJ2-3, with D possibly matching TRBD1 (5 bases). The CDR3 sequence is 17 residues long. Trimming left V 6 bases short and J 0 bases short, with 19 bases between. From germline, CDR1 is MGHDK and CDR2 SYGVNS. DNA of the CDR3: TGTGCCAGCAGATCAAGGGCTGCAGGGCTGAGCACAGATACGCAGTATTTT. Its translation is CASRSRAAGLSTDTQYF.

This clone has just one count. The V call is TRBV6-6, the J call TRBJ2-7; TRBD1 matches at 12 bases. Germline V gives CDR1 MNHNY, CDR2 SVGAGI (reference sequence). This CDR3 is 15 amino acids long. After removal of 6 bases from V and 5 bases from J, the junction contained 8 bases not matched to a gene. The CDR3 here is CASRSRDRGQDEQYF. The CDR3 DNA is TGTGCCAGCAGGTCCCGGGACAGGGGGCAGGACGAGCAGTACTTC.

J is TRBJ1-2 and V is TRBV18, with D unclear. The germline V gene has CDR1 KGHSH and CDR2 LQKENI. The CDR3 is 15 residues long. Trimming took off 3 bases at V and 4 bases at J, with 15 bases between the two ends. The CDR3 coding sequence is TGTGCCAGCTCACCCCCACCCGAAGCCGGCTATGGCTACACCTTC. It yields the protein CASSPPPEAGYGYTF.

This clone is a singleton in its sample. The chain combines TRBV9 with TRBJ2-5; TRBD1 is a possible D gene (6 bases). The CDR3 is made up of 14 amino acids. Germline assignment: CDR1 SGDLS and CDR2 YYNGEE. V was pared by 0 bases and J by 3 bases, with 9 bases between. CDR3 in DNA: TGTGCCAGCAGCGTAGGGGCAGGGGAAGAGACCCAGTACTTC. This sequence encodes CASSVGAGEETQYF. The entire variable domain, with the rest obtained from reference TRBV9 and TRBJ2-5, is as follows: DSGVTQTPKHLITATGQRVTLRCSPRSGDLSVYWYQQSLDQGLQFLIQYYNGEERAKGNILERFSAQQFPDLHSELNLSSLELGDSALYFCASSVGAGEETQYFGPGTRLLVL.

J is TRBJ2-5 and V is TRBV6-5; 8 bases match TRBD1. The length of the CDR3 is 13 residues. V was pared by 6 bases and J by 5 bases, with 5 bases of the junction left unmatched. Germline loops: CDR1 MNHEY, CDR2 SVGAGI. The CDR3 here is CASRGTGRETQYF. CDR3 sequence (DNA): TGTGCCAGCAGGGGGACAGGCAGGGAGACCCAGTACTTC.

At least ten counts were recorded for this clone. The chain combines TRBV5-3 with TRBJ1-5; 7 bases line up with TRBD1. TRBV5-3 is classed as an ORF, of uncertain function. This CDR3 comprises 14 residues. Trimming cost V 5 bases and J 1 base; bases outside gene matches: 3. The CDR3 sequence: CARSRDSSNQPQHF. Here the CDR3 DNA reads TGTGCCAGAAGTCGGGACAGCAGCAATCAGCCCCAGCATTTT.

The chain carries TRBV6-2 or TRBV6-3 and TRBJ1-5; D is ambiguous. Trimming left V 4 bases short and J 6 bases short, with 16 bases between. The CDR3 is 15 amino acids. Germline V lookup: CDR1 MNHEY, CDR2 SVGEGT. The CDR3 bases are TGTGCCAGCAGTTTATCCCGGGCGGGCGGTCAGCCCCAGCATTTT. Translating gives CASSLSRAGGQPQHF.

V gene TRBV6-6 combines with J gene TRBJ1-4; D perhaps matches TRBD1 (5 bases). The CDR3 has 13 amino acids. Germline CDR1 and CDR2: MNHNY and SVGAGI (reference sequence). With 8 bases removed from V and 8 bases from J, the gap between germline ends came to 15 bases. The CDR3 protein is CASAGPSGEKLFF. As DNA, the CDR3 is TGTGCCAGCGCGGGGCCTAGTGGGGAAAAACTGTTTTTT.

This clone was seen just once. The CDR3 spells CASSSLAGGSEQYF. The CDR3 DNA reads as TGCGCCAGCAGCTCGTTAGCGGGGGGATCCGAGCAGTACTTC. The rearrangement uses TRBV5-1 and TRBJ2-7; 10 positions agree with TRBD2. This CDR3 has 14 amino acids. After removal of 3 bases from V and 6 bases from J, the junction contained 6 bases not matched to a gene. CDR1 SGHRS and CDR2 YFSETQ come from the germline V gene.

The chain combines TRBV5-8 with TRBJ1-2; a possible D gene is TRBD1 (5 bases). Looked up from germline, CDR1 is SGHTS and CDR2 is YDEGEE. Between the trimmed V and J ends, which lost 1 base and 5 bases, there was a span of 21 bases. The CDR3 contains 17 residues. The CDR3 nucleotides are TGTGCCAGCAGCTTGAGTCGATGGCAGGGTATAGAGTATGGCTACACCTTC. The encoded protein is CASSLSRWQGIEYGYTF.